The rows below give T cell receptor beta chains drawn from one sample of a study of blood T cell repertoires in COVID-19. The table came from immunoSEQ multiplex PCR; TCRdb's copy has only in-frame clones and leaves some out. The sample has some 320,000 clones, roughly nine tenths seen once. What was sequenced was PBMCs or T cells enriched from blood (not recorded which). The receptors stem from a man in his sixties who had recovered from COVID-19. The CDR3 runs from the conserved cysteine through the conserved F or W. Each record gives: clone size, D gene, J gene, V gene, CDR3 length, CDR3 protein, CDR3 DNA. The D gene is left open where the match is weak. Clone size, where shown, is once, few, many, or a class for clones that have expanded.

abundance: -
d_gene: TRBD2
j_gene: TRBJ2-1
v_gene: TRBV24-1
len: 17
CDR3aa: CATSDPKPGLAGVEQFF
CDR3nt: TGTGCCACCAGTGACCCTAAACCGGGACTAGCGGGCGTTGAGCAGTTCTTC

abundance: -
d_gene: -
j_gene: TRBJ2-7
v_gene: TRBV3-1/TRBV3-2
len: 15
CDR3aa: CASSQGPGRTYEQYF
CDR3nt: TGTGCCAGCAGCCAGGGGCCGGGCAGGACCTACGAGCAGTACTTC

abundance: -
d_gene: -
j_gene: TRBJ1-6
v_gene: TRBV3-1/TRBV3-2
len: 14
CDR3aa: CASRSQPYNSPLHF
CDR3nt: TGTGCCAGCAGATCACAGCCCTATAATTCACCCCTCCACTTT

abundance: -
d_gene: -
j_gene: TRBJ1-1
v_gene: TRBV6-5
len: 14
CDR3aa: CASTGDMMNTEAFF
CDR3nt: TGTGCCAGCACCGGAGATATGATGAACACTGAAGCTTTCTTT

abundance: -
d_gene: -
j_gene: TRBJ1-2
v_gene: TRBV6-1
len: 13
CDR3aa: CASSESGGEGYTF
CDR3nt: TGTGCCAGCAGTGAATCGGGTGGAGAAGGCTACACCTTC

abundance: -
d_gene: -
j_gene: TRBJ2-2
v_gene: TRBV3-1/TRBV3-2
len: 14
CDR3aa: CASSPGLTTGELFF
CDR3nt: TGTGCCAGCAGCCCGGGACTTACCACCGGGGAGCTGTTTTTT

abundance: -
d_gene: -
j_gene: TRBJ1-6
v_gene: TRBV27
len: 15
CDR3aa: CASRPWRVLDSPLHF
CDR3nt: TGTGCCAGCAGACCCTGGAGGGTTCTTGATTCACCCCTCCACTTT

abundance: -
d_gene: TRBD1
j_gene: TRBJ1-2
v_gene: TRBV5-1
len: 13
CDR3aa: CASTRDRKYGYTF
CDR3nt: TGCGCCAGCACCCGGGACAGAAAATATGGCTACACCTTC

abundance: -
d_gene: -
j_gene: TRBJ1-2
v_gene: TRBV6-5
len: 11
CDR3aa: CASSQGHGYTF
CDR3nt: TGTGCCAGCAGTCAGGGGCATGGCTACACCTTC

abundance: -
d_gene: -
j_gene: TRBJ1-2
v_gene: TRBV5-8
len: 14
CDR3aa: CASSQQTVHYGYTF
CDR3nt: TGTGCCAGCAGCCAACAAACCGTACACTATGGCTACACCTTC

abundance: -
d_gene: -
j_gene: TRBJ1-2
v_gene: TRBV7-2
len: 15
CDR3aa: CASSYLETGVYGYTF
CDR3nt: TGTGCCAGCAGCTACTTAGAGACAGGAGTTTATGGCTACACCTTC

abundance: -
d_gene: -
j_gene: TRBJ2-3
v_gene: TRBV6-5
len: 15
CDR3aa: CASSIRDSSPDTQYF
CDR3nt: TGTGCCAGCAGTATCCGGGACTCCTCACCAGATACGCAGTATTTT

abundance: -
d_gene: -
j_gene: TRBJ1-4
v_gene: TRBV19
len: 14
CDR3aa: CASSPGATNEKLFF
CDR3nt: TGTGCCAGTAGTCCGGGGGCAACTAATGAAAAACTGTTTTTT

abundance: -
d_gene: -
j_gene: TRBJ2-7
v_gene: TRBV7-2
len: 14
CDR3aa: CASSPLGGDDEQYF
CDR3nt: TGTGCCAGCAGCCCATTGGGCGGGGACGACGAGCAGTACTTC

abundance: once
d_gene: TRBD1
j_gene: TRBJ2-1
v_gene: TRBV7-2
len: 15
CDR3aa: CASSPSGQAYNEQFF
CDR3nt: TGTGCCAGCAGCCCGTCGGGACAGGCATACAATGAGCAGTTCTTC

abundance: -
d_gene: -
j_gene: TRBJ1-5
v_gene: TRBV19
len: 15
CDR3aa: CASSSPDRHNQPQHF
CDR3nt: TGTGCCAGTAGTTCTCCCGACAGACACAATCAGCCCCAGCATTTT

abundance: -
d_gene: -
j_gene: TRBJ2-1
v_gene: TRBV19
len: 13
CDR3aa: CASSPLLGNEQFF
CDR3nt: TGTGCCAGTAGTCCACTCCTCGGCAATGAGCAGTTCTTC

abundance: -
d_gene: TRBD2
j_gene: TRBJ2-2
v_gene: TRBV4-1
len: 20
CDR3aa: CASSQDVRLAGFSLSGELFF
CDR3nt: TGCGCCAGCAGCCAAGATGTGAGACTAGCGGGGTTTTCGCTATCGGGGGAGCTGTTTTTT

abundance: few
d_gene: -
j_gene: TRBJ2-3
v_gene: TRBV12-5
len: 12
CDR3aa: CASAPVSATQYF
CDR3nt: TGTGCTAGTGCCCCCGTTAGTGCTACGCAGTATTTT

abundance: -
d_gene: TRBD1
j_gene: TRBJ2-5
v_gene: TRBV5-6
len: 13
CDR3aa: CASSGTGVGTQYF
CDR3nt: TGTGCCAGCAGTGGGACAGGGGTTGGGACCCAGTACTTC

abundance: -
d_gene: -
j_gene: TRBJ1-2
v_gene: TRBV3-1/TRBV3-2
len: 15
CDR3aa: CASSQGAMRVRGYTF
CDR3nt: TGTGCCAGCAGCCAAGGTGCCATGAGGGTTCGTGGCTACACCTTC

abundance: once
d_gene: -
j_gene: TRBJ1-1
v_gene: TRBV9
len: 15
CDR3aa: CASSVGPEGPGGAFF
CDR3nt: TGTGCCAGCAGCGTAGGCCCGGAAGGGCCCGGGGGTGCTTTCTTT

abundance: -
d_gene: TRBD2
j_gene: TRBJ2-7
v_gene: TRBV11-2
len: 11
CDR3aa: CASSTGTSLYF
CDR3nt: TGTGCCAGCAGCACCGGGACTAGTTTGTACTTC

abundance: few
d_gene: -
j_gene: TRBJ2-7
v_gene: TRBV27
len: 15
CDR3aa: CASSLVRGKTYEQYF
CDR3nt: TGTGCCAGCAGTTTGGTTCGGGGGAAGACCTACGAGCAGTACTTC

abundance: -
d_gene: TRBD1
j_gene: TRBJ1-2
v_gene: TRBV19
len: 15
CDR3aa: CASSMNQGAGYGYTF
CDR3nt: TGTGCCAGTAGTATGAACCAGGGGGCTGGATATGGCTACACCTTC

abundance: -
d_gene: -
j_gene: TRBJ2-3
v_gene: TRBV5-1
len: 17
CDR3aa: CASSLFGRTKGTDTQYF
CDR3nt: TGCGCCAGCAGCTTGTTTGGCAGGACTAAGGGCACAGATACGCAGTATTTT

abundance: -
d_gene: TRBD2
j_gene: TRBJ2-5
v_gene: TRBV5-1
len: 14
CDR3aa: CASRLAGSQETQYF
CDR3nt: TGCGCCAGCAGACTAGCGGGAAGTCAAGAGACCCAGTACTTC

abundance: -
d_gene: -
j_gene: TRBJ2-7
v_gene: TRBV12-3/TRBV12-4
len: 12
CDR3aa: CASSFMTDEQYF
CDR3nt: TGTGCCAGCAGTTTTATGACAGACGAGCAGTACTTC

abundance: -
d_gene: -
j_gene: TRBJ1-5
v_gene: TRBV19
len: 18
CDR3aa: CASSILVSYSHRNQPQHF
CDR3nt: TGTGCCAGTAGTATTTTGGTTAGTTACAGCCACCGCAATCAGCCCCAGCATTTT

abundance: -
d_gene: -
j_gene: TRBJ2-3
v_gene: TRBV28
len: 13
CDR3aa: CATVVAPTDTQYF
CDR3nt: TGTGCCACCGTAGTAGCCCCCACAGATACGCAGTATTTT

abundance: -
d_gene: -
j_gene: TRBJ1-1
v_gene: TRBV12-3/TRBV12-4
len: 13
CDR3aa: CASSLWGRPEAFF
CDR3nt: TGTGCCAGCAGTTTATGGGGCAGGCCTGAAGCTTTCTTT

abundance: -
d_gene: -
j_gene: TRBJ1-1
v_gene: TRBV4-3
len: 15
CDR3aa: CASSQDWAGNTEAFF
CDR3nt: TGCGCCAGCAGCCAAGATTGGGCAGGGAACACTGAAGCTTTCTTT

abundance: -
d_gene: TRBD1
j_gene: TRBJ1-3
v_gene: TRBV5-4
len: 15
CDR3aa: CASSLGTGSGNTIYF
CDR3nt: TGTGCCAGCAGCTTAGGGACAGGCTCTGGAAACACCATATATTTT